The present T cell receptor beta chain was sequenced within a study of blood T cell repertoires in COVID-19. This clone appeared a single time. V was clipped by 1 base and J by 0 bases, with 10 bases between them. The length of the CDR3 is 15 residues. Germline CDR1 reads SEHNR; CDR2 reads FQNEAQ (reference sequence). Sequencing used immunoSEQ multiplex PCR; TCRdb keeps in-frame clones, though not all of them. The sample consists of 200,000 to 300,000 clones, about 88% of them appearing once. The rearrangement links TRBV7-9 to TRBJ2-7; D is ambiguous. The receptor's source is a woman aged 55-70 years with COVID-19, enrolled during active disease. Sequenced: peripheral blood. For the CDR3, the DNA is TGTGCCAGCAGCTTAGTATCTGTCAGCTCCTACGAGCAGTACTTC. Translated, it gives CASSLVSVSSYEQYF.